This is a list of T cell receptor beta chains from one sample in a study of spatial heterogeneity in lung cancer. TCRdb called the 5' RACE reads again in MiXCR, with one record for every CDR3 protein. Of about 29,000 distinct CDR3 sequences in the sample, 10% are singletons; the top ten hold 25% to 35%. Sequenced material: PBMCs, taken at follow-up. These receptors were taken from a female donor with early-stage non-small cell lung cancer. CDR3s include the opening cysteine and the closing phenylalanine or tryptophan. A D gene is named only where the DNA matches it firmly. Where a row states a size, it is once, few, many or the class of an expanded clone; other rows omit it.

TRBJ2-5	many	.	TRBV28	CASSLKLVGTQYF	TGTGCCAGCAGTTTGAAACTAGTGGGGACCCAGTACTTC
TRBJ2-1	.	TRBD2	TRBV28	CASTDGSGGFNEQFF	TGTGCCAGCACCGACGGTAGCGGGGGCTTTAATGAGCAGTTCTTC
TRBJ1-3	many	TRBD1	TRBV9	CASSFQGAGNTIYF	TGTGCCAGCAGCTTCCAGGGGGCTGGAAACACCATATATTTT
TRBJ2-2	many	TRBD1	TRBV7-9	CASSPTGGPGELFF	TGTGCCAGCAGCCCCACAGGGGGCCCCGGGGAGCTGTTTTTT
TRBJ2-1	few	TRBD2	TRBV6-6	CASSYSGTSGAYNEQFF	TGTGCCAGCAGTTACTCCGGGACTAGCGGGGCCTACAATGAGCAGTTCTTC
TRBJ1-5	few	.	TRBV6-5	CASSSTSYQPQHF	TGTGCCAGCAGTTCGACCTCGTATCAGCCCCAGCATTTT
TRBJ2-1	many	.	TRBV19	CASSRVYNEQFF	TGTGCCAGTAGCCGTGTCTACAATGAGCAGTTCTTC
TRBJ2-7	.	.	TRBV20-1	CSAIGQRSSYEQYF	TGCAGTGCCATCGGACAGCGGAGCTCCTACGAGCAGTACTTC
TRBJ2-3	many	.	TRBV5-1	CASSLRGVATDTQYF	TGCGCCAGCAGCCTCCGTGGAGTGGCGACAGATACGCAGTATTTT
TRBJ2-7	many	.	TRBV14	CASSQVSGVYEQYF	TGTGCCAGCAGCCAGGTATCCGGGGTTTACGAGCAGTACTTC
TRBJ2-3	.	.	TRBV20-1	CSARSSYSDTQYF	TGCAGTGCTAGATCCTCGTACTCAGATACGCAGTATTTT
TRBJ2-7	medium-sized	.	TRBV2	CASSEASGGYEQYF	TGTGCCAGCAGTGAAGCTAGCGGAGGCTACGAGCAGTACTTC
TRBJ1-3	many	TRBD1	TRBV18	CASSPPWDRISGNTIYF	TGTGCCAGCTCACCACCGTGGGACAGGATCTCTGGAAACACCATATATTTT
TRBJ2-7	.	TRBD1	TRBV6-2/TRBV6-3	CASSPTSTGVEQYF	TGTGCCAGCAGTCCTACCTCGACAGGGGTCGAGCAGTACTTC
TRBJ2-7	many	.	TRBV6-5	CASSRDKTYEQYF	TGTGCCAGCAGCCGGGACAAGACCTACGAGCAGTACTTC
TRBJ2-6	.	.	TRBV7-6	CASSPRAPGHAGANVLTF	TGTGCCAGCAGCCCACGTGCACCGGGCCACGCTGGGGCCAACGTCCTGACTTTC
TRBJ2-7	many	TRBD1	TRBV5-1	CASSLGTGNYEQYF	TGCGCCAGCAGCTTGGGGACAGGGAACTACGAGCAGTACTTC
TRBJ2-3	.	TRBD2	TRBV2	CASRPWDYTDTQYF	TGTGCCAGCAGGCCCTGGGACTACACAGATACGCAGTATTTT
TRBJ2-2	few	.	TRBV28	CASRQSTGELFF	TGTGCCAGCAGGCAAAGCACCGGGGAGCTGTTTTTT
TRBJ2-2	.	.	TRBV6-2/TRBV6-3	CASRPRERNTGELFF	TGTGCCAGCAGGCCCCGGGAGCGGAACACCGGGGAGCTGTTTTTT
TRBJ2-3	few	.	TRBV5-1	CASSWDLDTQYF	TGCGCCAGCAGCTGGGACTTGGATACGCAGTATTTT
TRBJ2-7	many	.	TRBV6-5	CASSYAGTYPYEQYF	TGTGCCAGCAGTTACGCAGGAACCTACCCCTACGAGCAGTACTTC
TRBJ2-4	many	TRBD2	TRBV3-1	CASSKGLAGAGAKNIQYF	TGTGCCAGCAGCAAGGGACTAGCGGGGGCCGGAGCCAAAAACATTCAGTACTTC
TRBJ1-5	few	.	TRBV19	CAISPGGNQPQHF	TGTGCCATTTCCCCGGGAGGGAATCAGCCCCAGCATTTT
TRBJ1-5	few	TRBD1	TRBV27	CASSLTGTVGRPQHF	TGTGCCAGCAGTTTAACTGGGACAGTTGGTCGGCCCCAGCATTTT
TRBJ2-3	many	TRBD2	TRBV7-9	CASSSSTSGGLDTQYF	TGTGCCAGCAGCTCCTCCACTAGCGGGGGCCTGGATACGCAGTATTTT
TRBJ2-7	.	.	TRBV6-2/TRBV6-3	CASSPRIPYEQYF	TGTGCCAGCAGTCCCAGAATTCCCTACGAGCAGTACTTC
TRBJ2-5	many	.	TRBV20-1	CSAIGSPQETQYF	TGCAGTGCTATTGGGAGCCCACAAGAGACCCAGTACTTC
TRBJ2-3	many	.	TRBV7-9	CASSLLASAETDTQYF	TGTGCCAGCAGCTTATTGGCCTCGGCCGAGACAGATACGCAGTATTTT
TRBJ2-7	few	TRBD1	TRBV7-9	CASSSGTGPHEQYF	TGTGCCAGCAGCTCTGGGACAGGTCCTCACGAGCAGTACTTC
TRBJ2-7	few	TRBD1	TRBV4-3	CASSRAGQGYEQYF	TGCGCCAGCAGCCGTGCGGGACAGGGTTACGAGCAGTACTTC
TRBJ1-1	many	.	TRBV5-6	CASSVVEDDTEAFF	TGTGCCAGCAGCGTTGTAGAGGACGACACTGAAGCTTTCTTT
TRBJ2-3	many	.	TRBV2	CASSDNRYTQYF	TGTGCCAGCAGTGATAACCGGTATACGCAGTATTTT
TRBJ1-5	few	.	TRBV7-2	CASSPGFSNQPQHF	TGTGCCAGCAGCCCAGGGTTTAGCAATCAGCCCCAGCATTTT
TRBJ2-7	many	.	TRBV28	CASSFGDRSSYEQYF	TGTGCCAGCAGTTTTGGGGACCGAAGCTCCTACGAGCAGTACTTC
TRBJ2-1	.	TRBD2	TRBV11-3	CASSLGALAEGPGEQFF	TGTGCCAGCAGCTTAGGTGCACTAGCGGAGGGGCCGGGTGAGCAGTTCTTC
TRBJ2-7	many	.	TRBV18	CASSPKDSHEQYF	TGTGCCAGCTCACCAAAGGACAGCCACGAGCAGTACTTC
TRBJ2-3	.	.	TRBV12-3/TRBV12-4	CASSFVSDTQYF	TGTGCCAGCAGTTTTGTCTCAGATACGCAGTATTTT
TRBJ1-5	few	TRBD1	TRBV20-1	CSARSTGGGQPQHF	TGCAGTGCGAGATCGACAGGGGGCGGGCAGCCCCAGCATTTT
TRBJ2-7	many	.	TRBV12-3/TRBV12-4	CASSHSYEQYF	TGTGCCAGCAGTCACAGCTACGAGCAGTACTTC
TRBJ2-3	.	.	TRBV9	CASSVERDSAQYF	TGTGCCAGCAGCGTAGAAAGGGACTCAGCGCAGTATTTT
TRBJ2-4	many	TRBD2	TRBV24-1	CATSDPHREGKNIQYF	TGTGCCACCAGTGACCCACACCGGGAGGGCAAAAACATTCAGTACTTC
TRBJ2-3	.	.	TRBV20-1	CSARGTHPDTQYF	TGCAGTGCTAGGGGAACGCATCCAGATACGCAGTATTTT
TRBJ1-2	many	TRBD1	TRBV29-1	CSAQGGRGQGYTF	TGCAGCGCCCAGGGGGGGCGAGGACAAGGCTACACCTTC
TRBJ2-7	many	TRBD1	TRBV5-1	CASSWRQGASDEQYF	TGCGCCAGCAGCTGGAGACAGGGGGCTTCAGACGAGCAGTACTTC
TRBJ2-7	.	TRBD1	TRBV9	CASSVEGTGGEQYF	TGTGCCAGCAGCGTAGAAGGGACAGGGGGCGAGCAGTACTTC
TRBJ2-3	.	TRBD2	TRBV18	CASSRTSGPTGGTDTQYF	TGTGCCAGCTCACGGACTAGCGGGCCTACGGGTGGCACAGATACGCAGTATTTT
TRBJ2-5	.	.	TRBV5-8	CASSLGHRAQETQYF	TGTGCCAGCAGCTTGGGCCACAGGGCGCAAGAGACCCAGTACTTC
TRBJ2-7	few	TRBD1	TRBV10-3	CAISGGQGYPYEQYF	TGTGCCATCAGTGGGGGACAGGGGTACCCCTACGAGCAGTACTTC
TRBJ1-1	many	.	TRBV11-1	CASSFTENTEAFF	TGTGCCAGCAGCTTTACGGAGAACACTGAAGCTTTCTTT
TRBJ1-5	.	.	TRBV28	CASSKQGSQPQHF	TGTGCCAGCAGCAAACAGGGTAGTCAGCCCCAGCATTTT
TRBJ1-1	many	.	TRBV6-2/TRBV6-3	CASRDGQHTEAFF	TGTGCCAGCAGGGACGGACAACACACTGAAGCTTTCTTT
TRBJ1-1	few	TRBD1	TRBV29-1	CSAVTGAVNTEAFF	TGCAGCGCCGTGACAGGGGCCGTGAACACTGAAGCTTTCTTT
TRBJ2-1	many	TRBD1	TRBV2	CASSERLQGADEQFF	TGTGCCAGCAGTGAGCGATTACAGGGGGCGGATGAGCAGTTCTTC
TRBJ2-7	many	TRBD1	TRBV18	CASSPGQGPYEQYF	TGTGCCAGCTCACCGGGACAGGGGCCCTACGAGCAGTACTTC
TRBJ2-1	many	.	TRBV28	CASTIRVSYNEQFF	TGTGCCAGCACCATCCGGGTGTCCTACAATGAGCAGTTCTTC
TRBJ2-1	many	TRBD2	TRBV19	CASTPSGGYWEQFF	TGTGCCAGTACCCCTAGCGGGGGGTACTGGGAGCAGTTCTTC